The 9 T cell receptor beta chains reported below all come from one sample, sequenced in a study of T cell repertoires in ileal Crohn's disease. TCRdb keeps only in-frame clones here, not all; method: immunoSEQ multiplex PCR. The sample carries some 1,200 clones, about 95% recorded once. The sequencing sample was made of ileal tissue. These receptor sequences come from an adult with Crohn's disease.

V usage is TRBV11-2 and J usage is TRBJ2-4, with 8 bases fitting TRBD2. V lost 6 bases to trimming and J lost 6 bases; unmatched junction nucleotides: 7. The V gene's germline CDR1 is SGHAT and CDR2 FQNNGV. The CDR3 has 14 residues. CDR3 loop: CASSPGGVGNIQYF. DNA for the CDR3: TGTGCCAGCAGTCCCGGGGGGGTGGGAAACATTCAGTACTTC.

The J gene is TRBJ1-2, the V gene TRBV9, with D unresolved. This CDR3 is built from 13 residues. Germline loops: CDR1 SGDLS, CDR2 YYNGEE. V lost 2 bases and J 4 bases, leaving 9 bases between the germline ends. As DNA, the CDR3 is TGTGCCAGCAGCGTCGGGGATTCCTATGGCTACACCTTC. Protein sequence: CASSVGDSYGYTF.

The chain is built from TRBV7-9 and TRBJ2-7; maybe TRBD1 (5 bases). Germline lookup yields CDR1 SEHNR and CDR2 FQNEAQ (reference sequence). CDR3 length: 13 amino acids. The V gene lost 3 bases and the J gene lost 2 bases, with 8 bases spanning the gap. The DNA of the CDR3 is TGTGCCAGCAGCTTTAGACAGACCTACGAGCAGTACTTC. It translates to CASSFRQTYEQYF.

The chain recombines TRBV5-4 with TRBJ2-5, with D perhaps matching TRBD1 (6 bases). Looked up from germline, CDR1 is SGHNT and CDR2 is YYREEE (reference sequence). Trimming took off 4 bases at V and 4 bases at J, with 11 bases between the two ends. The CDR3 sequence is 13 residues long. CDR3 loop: CASSKGQIETQYF. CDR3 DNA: TGTGCCAGCAGCAAAGGACAGATAGAGACCCAGTACTTC.

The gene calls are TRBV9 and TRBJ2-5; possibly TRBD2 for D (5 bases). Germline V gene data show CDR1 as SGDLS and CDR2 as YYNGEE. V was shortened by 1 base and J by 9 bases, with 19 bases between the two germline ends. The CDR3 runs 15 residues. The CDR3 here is CASSVSGFLDQAQYF. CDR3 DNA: TGTGCCAGCAGCGTAAGCGGTTTTCTAGATCAGGCCCAGTACTTC.

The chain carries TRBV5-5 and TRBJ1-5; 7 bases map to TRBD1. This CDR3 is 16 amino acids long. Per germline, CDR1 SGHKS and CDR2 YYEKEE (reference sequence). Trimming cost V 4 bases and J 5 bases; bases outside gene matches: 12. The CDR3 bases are TGTGCCAGCAGCGTGCACAGGGGTTCGGACGATCAGCCCCAGCATTTT. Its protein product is CASSVHRGSDDQPQHF.

CDR3 region: CASRAKGPGGYTF. As DNA, the CDR3 is TGTGCCAGTAGGGCTAAGGGGCCCGGTGGCTACACCTTC. The rearrangement joins TRBV19 to TRBJ1-2; TRBD1 might be the D (5 bases). Germline V CDR1 and CDR2: LNHDA, SQIVND (reference sequence). The CDR3 runs to 13 residues. V lost 6 bases and J 7 bases, leaving 15 bases between the germline ends.

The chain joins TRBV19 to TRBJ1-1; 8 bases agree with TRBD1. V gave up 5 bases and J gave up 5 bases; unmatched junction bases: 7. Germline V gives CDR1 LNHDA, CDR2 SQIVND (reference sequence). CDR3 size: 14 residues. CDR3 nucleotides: TGTGCCAGTAGTTTTGGACAGGGAGGAACTGAAGCTTTCTTT. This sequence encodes CASSFGQGGTEAFF.

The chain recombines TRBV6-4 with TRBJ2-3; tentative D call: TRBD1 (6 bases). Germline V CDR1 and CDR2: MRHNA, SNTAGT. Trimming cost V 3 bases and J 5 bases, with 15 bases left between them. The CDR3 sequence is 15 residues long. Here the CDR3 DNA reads TGTGCCAGCAGTGAATTAGGGGGTTCGGGAGATACGCAGTATTTT. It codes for CASSELGGSGDTQYF.